The 8 T cell receptor beta chains in this list originate from one sample, sequenced in a study of T-cell reconstitution after alpha-beta-depleted transplantation in children. Unique molecular identifiers were used to barcode this TCRbeta library. TCRdb redid the calling of the PCR reads with MiXCR, one entry per CDR3 protein. There are more than 90,000 distinct CDR3 sequences in the sample; around a tenth occur only once, and around 34% lies in the top ten. Sequencing used PBMCs, obtained before TCRalphabeta/CD19-depleted stem cell transplant. All receptors come from a boy younger than 10 with acute lymphoblastic leukemia, due to receive a stem cell transplant.

This clonotype was recorded a few times. CDR3 sequence reads: CASSPGGQGAGNTIYF. The DNA of the CDR3 is TGCGCCAGCAGCCCAGGGGGACAGGGGGCTGGAAACACCATATATTTT. The chain joins TRBV5-1 to TRBJ1-3; 11 positions agree with TRBD1. V gave up 4 bases and J gave up 2 bases; unmatched junction bases: 5. The CDR3 spans 16 residues. Germline V gene data show CDR1 as SGHRS and CDR2 as YFSETQ.

CDR3 amino acids: CASSTLGLAARSSYNEQFF. The CDR3 nucleotides are TGTGCCAGCAGTACCCTAGGACTAGCGGCCCGAAGCTCCTACAATGAGCAGTTCTTC. The rearrangement uses TRBV12-3 or TRBV12-4 and TRBJ2-1; 10 positions agree with TRBD2. Unmatched junction bases numbered 13, after V lost 5 bases and J lost 0 bases. The CDR3 consists of 19 residues.

The table lists this clonotype with many counts. This sequence joins TRBV12-3 or TRBV12-4 and TRBJ2-7; D is ambiguous. CDR3 length: 13 amino acids. V was cut by 5 bases and J by 4 bases, with 12 bases left in between. CDR3 coding DNA: TGTGCCAGCAGTCCCAGACAACATTACGAGCAGTACTTC. Translated: CASSPRQHYEQYF.

V gene TRBV7-8 combines with J gene TRBJ2-5; D ambiguous. V lost 1 base, J lost 6 bases, and 9 bases lay in between. The germline V gene has CDR1 SGHVS and CDR2 FQNEAQ. The CDR3 has 13 amino acids. In DNA, the CDR3 is TGTGCCAGCAGCTTAGAGGGTTTGAAGACCCAGTACTTC. As protein: CASSLEGLKTQYF.

The gene calls are TRBV5-1 and TRBJ2-7; 10 positions match TRBD2. The CDR3 extends over 16 amino acids. V shed 1 base, J shed 0 bases, and the junction held 4 bases outside the gene matches. Germline V CDR1 and CDR2: SGHRS, YFSETQ. The CDR3 is CASSLLAGDSSYEQYF. CDR3 in DNA: TGCGCCAGCAGCTTGCTAGCGGGGGACAGCTCCTACGAGCAGTACTTC.

This clonotype was found many times. The V and J genes are TRBV12-3 or TRBV12-4 and TRBJ2-5, with D tentatively TRBD1 or TRBD2 (5 bases each). V lost 6 bases, J lost 5 bases, and 19 bases lay in between. The CDR3 totals 15 residues. As DNA, the CDR3 is TGTGCCAGCAGCCTAACAGCCCCGGGACCTGAGACCCAGTACTTC. Residues: CASSLTAPGPETQYF.

This clonotype appeared many times. The chain is built from TRBV5-5 and TRBJ2-1; 8 nucleotides align to TRBD1. V was clipped by 4 bases and J by 5 bases; unmatched bases: 11. Germline loops: CDR1 SGHKS, CDR2 YYEKEE (reference sequence). The CDR3 runs to 16 residues. The CDR3 loop reads CASSKQGVGTNNEQFF. The CDR3 DNA follows: TGTGCCAGCAGCAAACAGGGGGTTGGTACTAACAATGAGCAGTTCTTC.

This clonotype was recorded many times. The V call is TRBV12-3 or TRBV12-4, the J call TRBJ2-7; TRBD2 is a possible D gene (6 bases). The CDR3 covers 15 residues. Trimming left V 5 bases short and J 9 bases short, with 23 bases between. CDR3 loop: CASSNPGTRGMGQYF. CDR3 DNA: TGTGCCAGCAGTAACCCCGGAACCCGGGGGATGGGGCAGTACTTC.